These 2 T cell receptor beta chains were all obtained from the same sample, sequenced in a study of shared clonotypes between healthy human individuals. Naive CD8 isolation took CD45RO-negative cells positively selected for CCR7 and excluded terminally differentiated effector memory CD45RA+ cells. Produced via immunoSEQ multiplex PCR; TCRdb's table is partial and in-frame only. The sample lists some 2.1 million clones, about 95% occurring once. Sequencing input: naive CD8+ T cells sorted from blood. These receptors all stem from a man aged 18 to 35 in good health.

The chain combines TRBV4-3 with TRBJ2-5; 10 nucleotides align to TRBD1. Germline assignment: CDR1 LGHNA and CDR2 YSLEER. With V trimmed by 4 bases and J by 5 bases, 7 bases remained unmatched. CDR3 length equals 15 residues. CDR3 nucleotides: TGCGCCAGCAGCCGAGGGACAGGGGTTGGGGAGACCCAGTACTTC. Amino acids: CASSRGTGVGETQYF.

Here the CDR3 reads CASSEYGGYNEQFF. The CDR3, as DNA: TGTGCCAGCAGTGAATATGGGGGTTACAATGAGCAGTTCTTC. The chain links TRBV6-1 to TRBJ2-1; D assignment may be TRBD1 or TRBD2 (5 bases each). The V end lost 2 bases, the J end lost 4 bases, and 9 bases lay between the germline ends. This CDR3 is 14 amino acids long. Germline-derived CDR1 and CDR2 are MNHNS and SASEGT.